The 28 T cell receptor beta chains given below trace back to one sample, sequenced in a study of blood T cell repertoires in COVID-19. Some clones are missing from TCRdb's copy, which holds only in-frame ones; the method was immunoSEQ multiplex PCR. This repertoire shows about 360,000 clones, approximately 89% found once; its top ten account for around 1.9%. The specimen sequenced was PBMCs or T cells enriched from blood (not recorded which). These receptors originate from a man aged 40-49 years in a cohort exposed to, infected with or recovered from COVID-19 (not recorded which).

This sequence joins TRBV10-2 and TRBJ1-4, with unresolved D. The germline V gene encodes CDR1 WSHSY and CDR2 SAAADI. V dropped 8 bases and J dropped 8 bases, with 18 bases sitting between them. The length of the CDR3 is 14 residues. CDR3: CASGVFEPGEKLFF. CDR3 sequence (DNA): TGCGCCAGCGGAGTCTTCGAGCCCGGAGAAAAACTGTTTTTT.

The chain combines TRBV6-5 with TRBJ1-2, with 12 bases identical to TRBD1. After removal of 4 bases from V and 8 bases from J, the junction contained 5 bases not matched to a gene. CDR1 and CDR2 (germline): MNHEY, SVGAGI. This CDR3 contains 14 residues. The CDR3 sequence is CASSSTGTGGGYTF. The CDR3 DNA reads as TGTGCCAGCAGTTCTACCGGGACAGGGGGCGGCTACACCTTC.

The chain links TRBV5-1 to TRBJ1-1; D perhaps matches TRBD1 (6 bases). Germline loops: CDR1 SGHRS, CDR2 YFSETQ. The V end lost 10 bases, the J end lost 1 base, and 14 bases lay between the germline ends. The CDR3 length is 13 residues. This CDR3 reads CASKNRENTEAFF. CDR3 bases: TGCGCCTCAAAAAACAGGGAGAACACTGAAGCTTTCTTT.

V is TRBV4-1 and J is TRBJ2-2; 11 bases fit TRBD2. The CDR3 has 17 amino acids. V was pared by 1 base and J by 7 bases, with 8 bases of the junction left unmatched. The V gene's germline CDR1 is MGHRA and CDR2 YSYEKL. CDR3 in amino acids: CASSQGLAGGLVGELFF. The CDR3 DNA follows: TGCGCCAGCAGCCAAGGGCTAGCGGGAGGTCTGGTCGGGGAGCTGTTTTTT.

CDR3 amino acids: CAWSVAGIGDTQYF. CDR3 in DNA: TGTGCCTGGAGTGTCGCGGGAATTGGAGATACGCAGTATTTT. The chain is built from TRBV30 and TRBJ2-3; D possibly corresponds to TRBD2 (6 bases). The CDR3 consists of 14 residues. Germline values: CDR1 GTSNPN, CDR2 SVGIG (reference sequence). The ends were cut back, 0 bases at V and 5 bases at J, with 12 bases in the middle.

The chain couples TRBV14 to TRBJ1-1; D is undetermined. V lost 5 bases, J lost 1 base, and 14 bases lay in between. CDR1 and CDR2 from the germline V gene are SGHDN and FVKESK. The CDR3 spans 15 residues. In DNA form, the CDR3 reads TGTGCCAGCAGCTCCCCTCGGGGAAGGAACACTGAAGCTTTCTTT. Its translation: CASSSPRGRNTEAFF.

The chain recombines TRBV7-6 with TRBJ2-7; possible D gene TRBD2, 6 bases. The ends were cut back, 5 bases at V and 3 bases at J, with 17 bases in the middle. The CDR3 runs 15 residues. From germline, CDR1 is SGHVS and CDR2 FNYEAQ. The CDR3 sequence is CASSLGTQRYYEQYF. The CDR3 region has the DNA TGTGCCAGCAGCCTAGGGACTCAACGATACTACGAGCAGTACTTC. Supplemented by reference TRBV7-6 and TRBJ2-7, the full variable domain reads GAGVSQSPRYKVTKRGQDVALRCDPISGHVSLYWYRQALGQGPEFLTYFNYEAQQDKSGLPNDRFSAERPEGSISTLTIQRTEQRDSAMYRCASSLGTQRYYEQYFGPGTRLTVT.

The gene calls are TRBV7-8 and TRBJ2-7, with 9 bases aligning to TRBD1. Germline V gene lookup returns CDR1 SGHVS and CDR2 FQNEAQ. The CDR3 runs to 15 residues. V shed 5 bases and J 5 bases; nucleotides not matched to a gene: 10. CDR3 sequence (DNA): TGTGCCAGCAGCCCGAGGGACAGGGAGACCGACGAGCAGTACTTC. Amino acids: CASSPRDRETDEQYF.

The chain employs TRBV6-5 and TRBJ2-2; 10 nucleotides align to TRBD1. The CDR3 runs 13 residues. V gave up 6 bases and J gave up 6 bases; unmatched junction bases: 1. Germline V gene data show CDR1 as MNHEY and CDR2 as SVGAGI. CDR3 DNA: TGTGCCAGCAGGGACAGGGGGTCCGGGGAGCTGTTTTTT. Translated, it gives CASRDRGSGELFF.

The J gene is TRBJ2-1, the V gene TRBV7-3; 10 bases align to TRBD2. Germline trimming cut 1 base from V and 7 bases from J; bases unmatched to any gene: 7. CDR1 and CDR2 (germline): SGHTA, FQGTGA. The CDR3 totals 16 residues. CDR3 sequence (DNA): TGTGCCAGCAGCTTAAGTCAGCGGGAGGGCCAAAATGAGCAGTTCTTC. Its protein is CASSLSQREGQNEQFF. The whole variable domain, filled in from reference TRBV7-3 and TRBJ2-1, reads GAGVSQTPSNKVTEKGKYVELRCDPISGHTALYWYRQSLGQGPEFLIYFQGTGAADDSGLPNDRFFAVRPEGSVSTLKIQRTERGDSAVYLCASSLSQREGQNEQFFGPGTRLTVL.

Here the CDR3 DNA reads TGTGCCAGCTCAATCCGACAGACAGATACGCAGTATTTT. It codes for CASSIRQTDTQYF. V gene TRBV18 combines with J gene TRBJ2-3; tentative D call: TRBD1 (5 bases). Trimming stripped 5 bases from V and 3 bases from J, with 9 bases between. This CDR3 comprises 13 residues. CDR1 and CDR2 from the germline V gene are KGHSH and LQKENI.

The V call is TRBV5-6, the J call TRBJ1-1, with D uncertain. CDR1 SGHDT and CDR2 YYEEEE come from the germline V gene. This CDR3 region has 14 residues. Trimming removed 7 bases from V and 0 bases from J, with 13 bases in between. CDR3 sequence: CASVSRDLNTEAFF. CDR3 DNA sequence: TGTGCCAGCGTCTCTCGGGATTTGAACACTGAAGCTTTCTTT.

The chain joins TRBV19 to TRBJ2-3; 8 positions match TRBD2. This CDR3 has 14 residues. The V gene's germline CDR1 is LNHDA and CDR2 SQIVND (reference sequence). The trim removed 7 bases at V and 5 bases at J, leaving 8 bases unmatched. The CDR3 region has the DNA TGTGCCAGTAACGACGGGAGGGCCTTAGATACGCAGTATTTT. Its translation is CASNDGRALDTQYF.

The J gene is TRBJ2-1, the V gene TRBV28; perhaps TRBD2 as D (6 bases). CDR1 is MDHEN, CDR2 SYDVKM, per germline. This CDR3 has 16 amino acids. V dropped 6 bases and J dropped 4 bases, with 19 bases sitting between them. CDR3 bases: TGTGCCAGCAGCAATAAGGACTACGTCCGATACAATGAGCAGTTCTTC. It codes for CASSNKDYVRYNEQFF. Using reference TRBV28 and TRBJ2-1 for the parts outside the CDR3, the full variable domain is DVKVTQSSRYLVKRTGEKVFLECVQDMDHENMFWYRQDPGLGLRLIYFSYDVKMKEKGDIPEGYSVSREKKERFSLILESASTNQTSMYLCASSNKDYVRYNEQFFGPGTRLTVL.

The gene calls are TRBV3-1 (or the pseudogene TRBV3-2) and TRBJ2-1; 8 nucleotides align to TRBD2. CDR1 LGHDT and CDR2 YNNKEL come from the germline V gene (reference sequence). This CDR3 spans 14 amino acids. V was pared by 1 base and J by 8 bases, with 4 bases of the junction left unmatched. This chain's CDR3 is CASSQGTSIHEQFF. The CDR3 region has the DNA TGTGCCAGCAGCCAAGGGACTAGCATCCATGAGCAGTTCTTC.

This sequence joins TRBV6-5 and TRBJ1-2; tentative D call: TRBD1 (5 bases). Germline V CDR1 and CDR2: MNHEY, SVGAGI. The CDR3 sequence is 14 residues long. V lost 0 bases and J 5 bases, leaving 10 bases between the germline ends. The DNA for the CDR3 is TGTGCCAGCAGTTACTCGCGGGGCCCGTATGGCTACACCTTC. Translation: CASSYSRGPYGYTF.

The rearrangement uses TRBV5-1 and TRBJ2-7; the match to TRBD1 covers 7 bases. Per the germline V gene, CDR1 is SGHRS and CDR2 is YFSETQ. J was trimmed by 3 bases and V by 0 bases; bases with no gene match: 3. The CDR3 loop spans 14 amino acids. The CDR3 nucleotides are TGCGCCAGCAGCTTGGGACAGGGTCTCTACGAGCAGTACTTC. It specifies CASSLGQGLYEQYF.

This chain links TRBV30 with TRBJ2-3, with a possible D match to TRBD1 (6 bases). The CDR3 extends over 14 amino acids. V was clipped by 1 base and J by 1 base, with 9 bases between them. Germline CDR1 and CDR2: GTSNPN and SVGIG (reference sequence). The CDR3 nucleotides are TGTGCCTGGAGTGGTCCAGGGGGCACAGATACGCAGTATTTT. It translates to CAWSGPGGTDTQYF.

In its sample, this clone was seen once. The chain couples TRBV7-8 to TRBJ2-1, with 11 bases identical to TRBD2. Germline lookup yields CDR1 SGHVS and CDR2 FQNEAQ. CDR3 length equals 19 residues. The V gene end was trimmed by 1 base and the J gene end by 0 bases; junction bases not matched to a gene: 8. The CDR3 is CASSLDGRLAGSSYNEQFF. The CDR3 DNA follows: TGTGCCAGCAGCTTAGATGGGAGACTAGCGGGGAGCTCCTACAATGAGCAGTTCTTC.

V gene TRBV4-2 combines with J gene TRBJ2-5; 12 nucleotides agree with TRBD2. The germline gives CDR1 LGHNA, CDR2 YNFKEQ. The CDR3 spans 15 residues. Germline trimming cut 5 bases from V and 4 bases from J; bases unmatched to any gene: 5. The CDR3 sequence is CASSNGLAGRETQYF. CDR3 nucleotides: TGTGCCAGCAGCAACGGACTAGCGGGAAGAGAGACCCAGTACTTC.

V is TRBV5-4 and J is TRBJ2-6; D is possibly TRBD2 (6 bases). The length of the CDR3 is 19 residues. V lost 7 bases and J lost 2, with 25 bases in between. Germline V lookup: CDR1 SGHNT, CDR2 YYREEE (reference sequence). The CDR3 region is CASPPPREAHHPGANVLTF. Written as DNA, the CDR3 is TGTGCCAGCCCTCCGCCGAGGGAGGCACACCACCCTGGGGCCAACGTCCTGACTTTC.

The rearrangement joins TRBV27 to TRBJ2-3, with 8 bases identical to TRBD1. With V trimmed by 6 bases and J by 3 bases, 8 bases remained unmatched. The germline gives CDR1 MNHEY, CDR2 SMNVEV (reference sequence). This CDR3 contains 15 residues. The CDR3 reads CASSDRGLGTDTQYF. The CDR3 DNA sequence: TGTGCCAGCAGCGACAGGGGTCTTGGGACAGATACGCAGTATTTT.

As for this clone: Distinct nucleotide sequences in the sample also encode this CDR3. The rearrangement links TRBV5-1 to TRBJ1-3; D gene ambiguous. The length of the CDR3 is 14 residues. Trimming took off 0 bases at V and 0 bases at J, with 4 bases between the two ends. Germline V CDR1 and CDR2: SGHRS, YFSETQ. This chain's CDR3 is CASSLASSGNTIYF. The CDR3 coding sequence is TGCGCCAGCAGCTTGGCCAGCTCTGGAAACACCATATATTTT.

The J gene is TRBJ2-7, the V gene TRBV6-2 or TRBV6-3, with D unresolved. Germline-derived CDR1 and CDR2 are MNHEY and SVGEGT. The CDR3 contains 15 residues. V lost 7 bases, J lost 1 base, and 17 bases lay in between. The CDR3 DNA is TGTGCCAGCACCCCTCCCGGCGGTGGGTCCTACGAGCAGTACTTC. Amino acids: CASTPPGGGSYEQYF.

This chain links TRBV15 with TRBJ1-6; possible D gene TRBD1, 5 bases. The CDR3 sequence is 14 residues long. The V gene lost 1 base and the J gene lost 9 bases, with 10 bases spanning the gap. CDR1 is LNHNV and CDR2 is YYDKDF in the germline V gene (reference sequence). Here the CDR3 DNA reads TGTGCCACCAGCAGAGTGCAGGGAGGTTCACCCCTCCACTTT. Its protein product is CATSRVQGGSPLHF.

The chain recombines TRBV11-2 with TRBJ2-7; D perhaps matches TRBD2 (6 bases). The CDR3 loop spans 12 amino acids. The ends were cut back, 5 bases at V and 5 bases at J, with 10 bases in the middle. From germline, CDR1 is SGHAT and CDR2 FQNNGV. The CDR3 region is CASSRPGDEQYF. In nucleotides, the CDR3 is TGTGCCAGCAGCCGGCCGGGGGACGAGCAGTACTTC.

This clone has a handful of counts. The V and J genes are TRBV7-9 and TRBJ2-1, with TRBD2 matching 7 bases. This CDR3 spans 17 amino acids. Unmatched junction bases numbered 13, after V lost 5 bases and J lost 3 bases. CDR1 is SEHNR, CDR2 FQNEAQ, per germline (reference sequence). The CDR3 protein is CASSPEEGLADYNEQFF. CDR3 nucleotides: TGTGCCAGCAGCCCAGAAGAGGGTCTAGCGGACTACAATGAGCAGTTCTTC.

This clone occurred once. The genes are TRBV18 and TRBJ2-7; TRBD1 matches at 11 bases. There are 13 residues in the CDR3. Germline CDR1 is KGHSH and CDR2 is LQKENI. Germline trimming cut 5 bases from V and 10 bases from J; bases unmatched to any gene: 7. CDR3 amino acids: CASSSRDRGEQYF. The CDR3 region has the DNA TGTGCCAGCTCATCTCGGGACAGGGGGGAACAGTACTTC. The full variable domain, rest sourced from reference TRBV18 and TRBJ2-7, is NAGVMQNPRHLVRRRGQEARLRCSPMKGHSHVYWYRQLPEEGLKFMVYLQKENIIDESGMPKERFSAEFPKEGPSILRIQQVVRGDSAAYFCASSSRDRGEQYFGPGTRLTVT.